The entry below gives a single T cell receptor beta chain sequence along with its context. CDR1 and CDR2 (germline): LGHDT, YNNKEL (reference sequence). With V trimmed by 0 bases and J by 2 bases, 14 bases remained unmatched. The CDR3 is made up of 21 amino acids. This entry belongs to a study of blood T cell repertoires in COVID-19. This table comes from immunoSEQ multiplex PCR, and its TCRdb copy is limited to in-frame clones, with some not included. The sample lists about 37,000 clones, 91% occurring once. This sequence joins TRBV3-1 (or the pseudogene TRBV3-2) and TRBJ2-3, with 13 bases that match TRBD2. This TCR derives from a woman in her 30s in a cohort sampled during active COVID-19. Sequencing input: peripheral blood. The CDR3 nucleotides are TGTGCCAGCAGCCAAGATCTCCCTGGGACTAGCGGGATGGGGGTCACAGATACGCAGTATTTT. The encoded protein is CASSQDLPGTSGMGVTDTQYF.